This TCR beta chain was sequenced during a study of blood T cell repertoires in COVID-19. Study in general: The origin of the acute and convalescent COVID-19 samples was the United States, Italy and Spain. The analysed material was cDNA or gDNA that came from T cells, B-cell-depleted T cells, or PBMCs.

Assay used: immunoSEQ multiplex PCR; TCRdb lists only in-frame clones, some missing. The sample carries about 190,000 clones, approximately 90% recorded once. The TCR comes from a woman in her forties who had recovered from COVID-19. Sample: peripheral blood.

The DNA of the CDR3 is TGTGCCAGCAGCTTAAATCCGGGAGGGACAGATACGCAGTATTTT. This translates into CASSLNPGGTDTQYF. The rearrangement uses TRBV7-2 and TRBJ2-3, with TRBD2 identical over 8 bases. Germline V gene lookup returns CDR1 SGHTA and CDR2 FQGNSA. This CDR3 has 15 residues. V lost 2 bases to trimming and J lost 3 bases; unmatched junction nucleotides: 4.